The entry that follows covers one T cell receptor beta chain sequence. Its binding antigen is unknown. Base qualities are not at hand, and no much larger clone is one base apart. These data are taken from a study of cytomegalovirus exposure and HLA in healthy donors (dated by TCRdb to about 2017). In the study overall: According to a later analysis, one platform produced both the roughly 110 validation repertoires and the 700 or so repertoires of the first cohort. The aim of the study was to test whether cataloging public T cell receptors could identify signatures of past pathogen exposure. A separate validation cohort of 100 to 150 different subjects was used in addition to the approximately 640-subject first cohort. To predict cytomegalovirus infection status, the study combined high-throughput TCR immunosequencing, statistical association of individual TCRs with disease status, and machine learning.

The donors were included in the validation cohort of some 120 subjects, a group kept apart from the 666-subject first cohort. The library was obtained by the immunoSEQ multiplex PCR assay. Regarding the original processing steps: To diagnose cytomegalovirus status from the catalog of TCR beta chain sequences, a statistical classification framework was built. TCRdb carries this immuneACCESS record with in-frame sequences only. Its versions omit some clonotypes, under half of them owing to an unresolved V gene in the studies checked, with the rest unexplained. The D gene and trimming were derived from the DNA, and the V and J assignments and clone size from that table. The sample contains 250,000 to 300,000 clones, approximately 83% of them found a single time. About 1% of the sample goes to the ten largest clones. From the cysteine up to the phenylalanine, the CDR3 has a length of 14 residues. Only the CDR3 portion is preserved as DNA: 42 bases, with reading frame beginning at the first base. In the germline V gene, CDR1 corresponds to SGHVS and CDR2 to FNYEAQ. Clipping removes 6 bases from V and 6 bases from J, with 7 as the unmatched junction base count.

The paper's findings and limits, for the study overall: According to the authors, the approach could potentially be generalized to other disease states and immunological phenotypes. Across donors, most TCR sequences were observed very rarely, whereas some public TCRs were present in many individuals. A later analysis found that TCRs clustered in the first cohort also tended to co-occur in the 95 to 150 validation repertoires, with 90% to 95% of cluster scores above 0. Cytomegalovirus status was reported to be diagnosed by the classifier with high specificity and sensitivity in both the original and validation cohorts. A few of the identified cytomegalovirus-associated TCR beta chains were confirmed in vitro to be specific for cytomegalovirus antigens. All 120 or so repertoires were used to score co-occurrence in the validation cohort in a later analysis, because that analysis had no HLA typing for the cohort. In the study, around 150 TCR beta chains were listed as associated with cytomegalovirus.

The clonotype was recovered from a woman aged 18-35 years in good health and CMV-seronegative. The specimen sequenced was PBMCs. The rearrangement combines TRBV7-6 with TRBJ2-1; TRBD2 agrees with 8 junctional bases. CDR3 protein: CASRSGLGVNEQFF. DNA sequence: TGTGCCAGCAGGTCGGGACTAGGGGTCAATGAGCAGTTCTTC.